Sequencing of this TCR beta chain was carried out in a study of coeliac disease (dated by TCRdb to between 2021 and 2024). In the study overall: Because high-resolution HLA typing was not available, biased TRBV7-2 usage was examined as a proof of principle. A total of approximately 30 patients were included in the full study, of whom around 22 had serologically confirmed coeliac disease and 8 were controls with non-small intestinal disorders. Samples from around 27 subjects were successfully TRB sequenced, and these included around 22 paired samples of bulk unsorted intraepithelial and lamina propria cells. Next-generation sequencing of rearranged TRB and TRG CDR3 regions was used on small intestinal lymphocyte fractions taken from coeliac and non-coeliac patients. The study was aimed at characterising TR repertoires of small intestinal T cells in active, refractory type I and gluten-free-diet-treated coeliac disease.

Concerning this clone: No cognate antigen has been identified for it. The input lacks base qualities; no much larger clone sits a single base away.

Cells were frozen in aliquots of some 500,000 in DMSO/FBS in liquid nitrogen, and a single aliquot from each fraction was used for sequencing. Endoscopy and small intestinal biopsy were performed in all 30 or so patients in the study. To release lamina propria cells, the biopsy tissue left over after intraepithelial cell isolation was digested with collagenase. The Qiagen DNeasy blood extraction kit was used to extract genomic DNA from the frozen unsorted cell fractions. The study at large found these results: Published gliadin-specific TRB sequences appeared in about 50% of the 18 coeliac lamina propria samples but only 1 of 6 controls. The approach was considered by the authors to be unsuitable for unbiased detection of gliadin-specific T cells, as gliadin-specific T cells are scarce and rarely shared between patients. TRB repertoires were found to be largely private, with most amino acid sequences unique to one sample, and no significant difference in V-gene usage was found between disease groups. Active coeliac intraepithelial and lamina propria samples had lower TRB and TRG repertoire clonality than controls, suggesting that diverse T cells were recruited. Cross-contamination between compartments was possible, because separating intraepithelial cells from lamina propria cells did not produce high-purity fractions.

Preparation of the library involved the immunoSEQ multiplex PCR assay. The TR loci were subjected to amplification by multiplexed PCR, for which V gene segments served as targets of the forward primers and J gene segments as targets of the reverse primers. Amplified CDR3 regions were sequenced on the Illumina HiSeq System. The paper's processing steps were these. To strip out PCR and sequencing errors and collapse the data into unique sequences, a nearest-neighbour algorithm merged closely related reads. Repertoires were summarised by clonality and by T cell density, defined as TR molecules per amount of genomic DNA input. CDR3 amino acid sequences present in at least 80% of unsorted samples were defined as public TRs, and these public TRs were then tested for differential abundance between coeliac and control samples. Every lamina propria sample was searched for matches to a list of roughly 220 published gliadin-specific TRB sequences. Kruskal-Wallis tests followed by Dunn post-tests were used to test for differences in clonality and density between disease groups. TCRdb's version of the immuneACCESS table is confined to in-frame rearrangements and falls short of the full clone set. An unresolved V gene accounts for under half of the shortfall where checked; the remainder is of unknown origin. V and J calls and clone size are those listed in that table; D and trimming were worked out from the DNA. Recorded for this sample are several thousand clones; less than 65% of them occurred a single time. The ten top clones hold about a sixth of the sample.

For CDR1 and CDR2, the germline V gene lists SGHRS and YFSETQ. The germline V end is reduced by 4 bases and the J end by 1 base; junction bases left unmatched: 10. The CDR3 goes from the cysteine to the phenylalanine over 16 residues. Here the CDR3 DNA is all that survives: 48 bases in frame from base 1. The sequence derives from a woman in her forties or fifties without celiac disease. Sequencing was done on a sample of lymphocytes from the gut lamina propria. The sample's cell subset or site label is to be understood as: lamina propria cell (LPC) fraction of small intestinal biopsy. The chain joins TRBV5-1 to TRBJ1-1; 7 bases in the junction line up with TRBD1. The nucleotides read TGCGCCAGCAGCGGGACAGCTATCCGAGGGAACACTGAAGCTTTCTTT. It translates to CASSGTAIRGNTEAFF. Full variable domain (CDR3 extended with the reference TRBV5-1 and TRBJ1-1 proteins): KAGVTQTPRYLIKTRGQQVTLSCSPISGHRSVSWYQQTPGQGLQFLFEYFSETQRNKGNFPGRFSGRQFSNSRSEMNVSTLELGDSALYLCASSGTAIRGNTEAFFGQGTRLTVV.